This entry is about one T cell receptor beta chain. The sample is drawn from a study of blood T cell repertoires in COVID-19. Whole-study context: Donors in the United States, Italy and Spain gave samples during acute or convalescent COVID-19. T cells, B-cell-depleted T cells, or PBMCs provided the cDNA or gDNA that served as material.

In the study's own analysis: Counts of nucleated cells, estimated from reference gene primer amplification, were obtained. This table comes from immunoSEQ multiplex PCR, and its TCRdb copy is limited to in-frame clones, with some not included. Clone size and V and J calls were adopted from that table, with D and trimming inferred from the DNA. This table holds roughly 62,000 clones, around 80% found once. Germline V gene sequence: CDR1 SGHDN, CDR2 FVKESK. With 2 bases removed from V and 10 bases from J, the gap between germline ends came to 12 bases. The CDR3 spans 13 residues. The gene calls are TRBV14 and TRBJ2-1, with a weak D call TRBD2 (5 bases). The sequencing sample was made of peripheral blood. This receptor was taken from a man between 60 and 75 years old with acute or convalescent COVID-19. In nucleotides, the CDR3 is TGTGCCAGCAGCCAAACGGACGGACTCGAGCAGTTCTTC. Protein product: CASSQTDGLEQFF.